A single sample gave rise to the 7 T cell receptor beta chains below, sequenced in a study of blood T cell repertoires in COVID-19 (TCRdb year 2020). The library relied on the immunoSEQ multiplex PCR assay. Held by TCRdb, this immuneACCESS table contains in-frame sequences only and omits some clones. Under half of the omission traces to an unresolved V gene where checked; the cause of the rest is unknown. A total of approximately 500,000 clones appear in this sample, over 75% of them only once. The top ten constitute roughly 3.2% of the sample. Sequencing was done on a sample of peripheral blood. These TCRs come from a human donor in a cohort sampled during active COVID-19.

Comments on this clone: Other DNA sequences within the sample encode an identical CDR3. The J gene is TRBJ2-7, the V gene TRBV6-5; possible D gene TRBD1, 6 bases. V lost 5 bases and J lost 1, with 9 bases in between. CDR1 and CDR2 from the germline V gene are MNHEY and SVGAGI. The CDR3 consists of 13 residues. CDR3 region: CASSRQVSYEQYF. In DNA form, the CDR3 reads TGTGCCAGCAGTAGACAGGTTTCCTACGAGCAGTACTTC.

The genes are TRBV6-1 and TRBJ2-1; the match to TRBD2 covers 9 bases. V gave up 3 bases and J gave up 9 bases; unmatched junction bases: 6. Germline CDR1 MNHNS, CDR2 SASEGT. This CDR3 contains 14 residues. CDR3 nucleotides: TGTGCCAGCAGTGATGCGGGAGGGCCAGGTGAGCAGTTCTTC. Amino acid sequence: CASSDAGGPGEQFF.

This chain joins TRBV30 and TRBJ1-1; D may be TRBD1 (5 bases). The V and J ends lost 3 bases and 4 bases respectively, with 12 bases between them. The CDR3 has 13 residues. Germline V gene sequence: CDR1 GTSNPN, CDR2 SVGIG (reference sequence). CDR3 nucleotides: TGTGCCTGGAGCGATACGGGGGGCACTGAAGCTTTCTTT. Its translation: CAWSDTGGTEAFF. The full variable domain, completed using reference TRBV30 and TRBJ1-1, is SQTIHQWPATLVQPVGSPLSLECTVEGTSNPNLYWYRQAAGRGLQLLFYSVGIGQISSEVPQNLSASRPQDRQFILSSKKLLLSDSGFYLCAWSDTGGTEAFFGQGTRLTVV.

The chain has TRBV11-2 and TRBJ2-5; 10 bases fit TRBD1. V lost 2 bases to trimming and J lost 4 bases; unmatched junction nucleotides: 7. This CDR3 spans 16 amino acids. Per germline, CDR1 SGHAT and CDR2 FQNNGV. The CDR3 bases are TGTGCCAGCAGCTTAAGTCGACAGGGGGCTGGAGAGACCCAGTACTTC. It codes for CASSLSRQGAGETQYF.

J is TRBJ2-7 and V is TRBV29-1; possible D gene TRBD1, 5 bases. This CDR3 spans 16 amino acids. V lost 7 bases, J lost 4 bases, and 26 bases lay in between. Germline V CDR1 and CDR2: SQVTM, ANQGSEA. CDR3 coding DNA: TGCAGCGCCGACGACGATTCTACAGGATCTGGATACGAGCAGTACTTC. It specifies CSADDDSTGSGYEQYF.

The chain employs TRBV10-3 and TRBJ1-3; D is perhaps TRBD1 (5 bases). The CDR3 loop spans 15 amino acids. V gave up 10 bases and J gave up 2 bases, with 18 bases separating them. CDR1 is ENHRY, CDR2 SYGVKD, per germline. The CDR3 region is CATRRDSSPGNTIYF. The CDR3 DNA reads TGTGCCACGCGACGGGACTCCAGTCCTGGAAACACCATATATTTT.

The CDR3 nucleotides are TGTGCCTGGAGGGGTGACAGTCTAAATTGGGGAAACACCATATATTTT. Amino acid sequence: CAWRGDSLNWGNTIYF. The chain joins TRBV30 to TRBJ1-3, with a possible D match to TRBD1 (5 bases). Germline lookup yields CDR1 GTSNPN and CDR2 SVGIG (reference sequence). The V end was cut by 3 bases, the J end by 4 bases, with 19 bases between. CDR3 length equals 16 residues. Full variable domain (outside the CDR3, taken from reference TRBV30 and TRBJ1-3): SQTIHQWPATLVQPVGSPLSLECTVEGTSNPNLYWYRQAAGRGLQLLFYSVGIGQISSEVPQNLSASRPQDRQFILSSKKLLLSDSGFYLCAWRGDSLNWGNTIYFGEGSWLTVV.